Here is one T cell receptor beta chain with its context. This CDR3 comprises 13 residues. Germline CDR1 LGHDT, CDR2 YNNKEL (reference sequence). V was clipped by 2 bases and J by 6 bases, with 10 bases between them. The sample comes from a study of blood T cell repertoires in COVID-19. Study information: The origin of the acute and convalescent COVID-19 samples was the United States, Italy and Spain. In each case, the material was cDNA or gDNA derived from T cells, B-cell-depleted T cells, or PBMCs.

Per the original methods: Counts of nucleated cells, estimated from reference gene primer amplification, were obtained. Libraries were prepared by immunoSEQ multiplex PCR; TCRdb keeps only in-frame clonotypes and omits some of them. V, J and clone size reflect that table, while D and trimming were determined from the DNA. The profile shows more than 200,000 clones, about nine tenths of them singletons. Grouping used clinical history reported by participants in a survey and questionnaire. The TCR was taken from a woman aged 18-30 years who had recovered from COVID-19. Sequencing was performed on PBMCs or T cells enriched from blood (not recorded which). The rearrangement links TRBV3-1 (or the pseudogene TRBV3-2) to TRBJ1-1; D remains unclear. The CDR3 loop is CASSQLDLPEAFF. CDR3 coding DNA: TGTGCCAGCAGCCAATTAGATTTACCTGAAGCTTTCTTT.